This is a list of T cell receptor beta chains from one sample in a study of blood T cell repertoires in COVID-19. Measured with immunoSEQ multiplex PCR; TCRdb has only the in-frame clones, and not every one. The sample records hundreds of thousands of clones, nearly 90% being singletons. The sequencing input was peripheral blood. These TCRs come from a middle-aged woman with COVID-19, enrolled during active disease. The CDR3 runs from the conserved cysteine through the conserved F or W. The order of the fields is CDR3 length, clone size, D gene, V gene, J gene, CDR3 DNA, CDR3 protein. A D gene is named only where the DNA matches it firmly. Rows may omit the clone size; those that give it use once, few, many or a size class.

len: 16; abundance: -; d_gene: TRBD2; v_gene: TRBV6-5; j_gene: TRBJ2-7; CDR3nt: TGTGCCAGCAGTTACCGGGCGACTAGCGGGAGTCGGGAGCAGTACTTC; CDR3aa: CASSYRATSGSREQYF
len: 14; abundance: -; d_gene: TRBD1; v_gene: TRBV7-3; j_gene: TRBJ2-1; CDR3nt: TGTGCCAGCAGCTCCCTCAGGGGGAACAATGAGCAGTTCTTC; CDR3aa: CASSSLRGNNEQFF
len: 14; abundance: -; d_gene: TRBD1; v_gene: TRBV5-1; j_gene: TRBJ2-7; CDR3nt: TGCGCCAGCAGCGTCTCAGGGGGTTCCTACGAGCAGTACTTC; CDR3aa: CASSVSGGSYEQYF
len: 19; abundance: -; d_gene: -; v_gene: TRBV5-6; j_gene: TRBJ2-2; CDR3nt: TGTGCCAGCAGCTTCCTTTCGGTTCTAGGGGTTCCGAACACCGGGGAGCTGTTTTTT; CDR3aa: CASSFLSVLGVPNTGELFF
len: 15; abundance: -; d_gene: TRBD1; v_gene: TRBV19; j_gene: TRBJ1-3; CDR3nt: TGTGCCAGTAGTTTCGGGACAGGGGCTGGAAACACCATATATTTT; CDR3aa: CASSFGTGAGNTIYF
len: 15; abundance: -; d_gene: -; v_gene: TRBV18; j_gene: TRBJ1-4; CDR3nt: TGTGCCAGCTCACCTACCGGGACAAATAATGAAAAACTGTTTTTT; CDR3aa: CASSPTGTNNEKLFF
len: 13; abundance: -; d_gene: -; v_gene: TRBV6-2/TRBV6-3; j_gene: TRBJ1-5; CDR3nt: TGTGCCAGCAGTTGGACTATGAATCAGCCCCAGCATTTT; CDR3aa: CASSWTMNQPQHF
len: 14; abundance: -; d_gene: -; v_gene: TRBV7-3; j_gene: TRBJ2-1; CDR3nt: TGTGCCAGCAGCGCCCCCGGACTCCCCAGTGAGCAGTTCTTC; CDR3aa: CASSAPGLPSEQFF
len: 14; abundance: once; d_gene: -; v_gene: TRBV19; j_gene: TRBJ1-5; CDR3nt: TGTGCCAGTAGTATTAGGGGGAGCAATCAGCCCCAGCATTTT; CDR3aa: CASSIRGSNQPQHF
len: 14; abundance: -; d_gene: -; v_gene: TRBV9; j_gene: TRBJ1-6; CDR3nt: TGTGCCAGCAGCGTAGTTGCAGGGGTCTCACCCCTCCACTTT; CDR3aa: CASSVVAGVSPLHF
len: 14; abundance: -; d_gene: -; v_gene: TRBV9; j_gene: TRBJ2-7; CDR3nt: TGTGCCAGCAGCGGGTGGGACTCCCCCTACGAGCAGTACTTC; CDR3aa: CASSGWDSPYEQYF
len: 11; abundance: -; d_gene: -; v_gene: TRBV30; j_gene: TRBJ1-2; CDR3nt: TGTGCCTGGGGATCCTCAGGAACCTACACCTTC; CDR3aa: CAWGSSGTYTF
len: 14; abundance: -; d_gene: -; v_gene: TRBV5-1; j_gene: TRBJ2-7; CDR3nt: TGCGCCAGCAGCCCCCGGGATTTCTCCTACGAGCAGTACTTC; CDR3aa: CASSPRDFSYEQYF
len: 18; abundance: -; d_gene: TRBD2; v_gene: TRBV19; j_gene: TRBJ2-1; CDR3nt: TGTGCCAGTAGTATAGGTGGGACTAGCGGGAGGCACGGTAATGAGCAGTTCTTC; CDR3aa: CASSIGGTSGRHGNEQFF
len: 14; abundance: -; d_gene: TRBD1; v_gene: TRBV19; j_gene: TRBJ1-2; CDR3nt: TGTGCCAGTAGCCAACAGGGGATTAACTATGGCTACACCTTC; CDR3aa: CASSQQGINYGYTF
len: 15; abundance: -; d_gene: TRBD1; v_gene: TRBV28; j_gene: TRBJ1-2; CDR3nt: TGTGCCAGCAGCCTGACAGGGTTTGAGGGCGATGGCTACACCTTC; CDR3aa: CASSLTGFEGDGYTF
len: 15; abundance: -; d_gene: -; v_gene: TRBV6-5; j_gene: TRBJ1-2; CDR3nt: TGTGCCAGCAGTTACGGAGGTCGGAATACTGTTGGCTACACCTTC; CDR3aa: CASSYGGRNTVGYTF
len: 14; abundance: few; d_gene: TRBD1; v_gene: TRBV9; j_gene: TRBJ1-5; CDR3nt: TGTGCCAGCAGTTCCGGACAGGGCGTAGGACCCCAGCATTTT; CDR3aa: CASSSGQGVGPQHF
len: 15; abundance: -; d_gene: TRBD2; v_gene: TRBV5-1; j_gene: TRBJ2-7; CDR3nt: TGCGCCAGCAGCTTGGTCCCTAGCGGGGGTGAGGAGCAGTACTTC; CDR3aa: CASSLVPSGGEEQYF
len: 15; abundance: -; d_gene: TRBD1; v_gene: TRBV6-2/TRBV6-3; j_gene: TRBJ1-2; CDR3nt: TGTGCCAGCAGTTACTCACCGGACAGGGCCTATGGCTACACCTTC; CDR3aa: CASSYSPDRAYGYTF
len: 13; abundance: -; d_gene: -; v_gene: TRBV27; j_gene: TRBJ1-1; CDR3nt: TGTGCCAGCAATTCACAGGGGAACACTGAAGCTTTCTTT; CDR3aa: CASNSQGNTEAFF
len: 14; abundance: -; d_gene: TRBD1; v_gene: TRBV11-3; j_gene: TRBJ2-7; CDR3nt: TGTGCCAGCAGCCCACGGGACAGGGCGTCCGAGCAGTACTTC; CDR3aa: CASSPRDRASEQYF
len: 16; abundance: -; d_gene: -; v_gene: TRBV25-1; j_gene: TRBJ2-5; CDR3nt: TGTGCCAGCAGTAATGTGGCCGGGGGTTTAGGAGAGACCCAGTACTTC; CDR3aa: CASSNVAGGLGETQYF
len: 16; abundance: once; d_gene: TRBD2; v_gene: TRBV11-3; j_gene: TRBJ2-3; CDR3nt: TGTGCCAGCAGCTCAGGGACTAGCGCACCTACAGATACGCAGTATTTT; CDR3aa: CASSSGTSAPTDTQYF
len: 17; abundance: -; d_gene: TRBD1; v_gene: TRBV18; j_gene: TRBJ1-6; CDR3nt: TGTGCCAGCTCACCACCACAGGGGCCAGGGGGTAATTCACCCCTCCACTTT; CDR3aa: CASSPPQGPGGNSPLHF
len: 16; abundance: -; d_gene: -; v_gene: TRBV7-2; j_gene: TRBJ2-1; CDR3nt: TGTGCCAGCAGCTTAAGCACCGTATCCTCCTACAATGAGCAGTTCTTC; CDR3aa: CASSLSTVSSYNEQFF
len: 14; abundance: -; d_gene: -; v_gene: TRBV19; j_gene: TRBJ1-5; CDR3nt: TGTGCCAGTAGTATTGCGGGAGACAATCAGCCCCAGCATTTT; CDR3aa: CASSIAGDNQPQHF
len: 18; abundance: -; d_gene: -; v_gene: TRBV5-4; j_gene: TRBJ1-2; CDR3nt: TGTGCCAGCAGCTTGGTCAGAGGGTCCGGAGTCTCTAACTATGGCTACACCTTC; CDR3aa: CASSLVRGSGVSNYGYTF
len: 13; abundance: -; d_gene: -; v_gene: TRBV7-2; j_gene: TRBJ2-7; CDR3nt: TGTGCCAGCAGCCTCAAAAGGGGCTACGAGCAGTACTTC; CDR3aa: CASSLKRGYEQYF
len: 12; abundance: -; d_gene: -; v_gene: TRBV5-8; j_gene: TRBJ1-2; CDR3nt: TGTGCCAGCAGCCCAGATGGCTATGGCTACACCTTC; CDR3aa: CASSPDGYGYTF
len: 19; abundance: once; d_gene: TRBD1; v_gene: TRBV14; j_gene: TRBJ1-3; CDR3nt: TGTGCCAGCAGCCAAGATCGTTACAGGGGAGGTTACTCTGGAAACACCATATATTTT; CDR3aa: CASSQDRYRGGYSGNTIYF
len: 12; abundance: -; d_gene: -; v_gene: TRBV27; j_gene: TRBJ2-1; CDR3nt: TGTGCCAGCAGTTACACCGGGACAGAGCAGTTCTTC; CDR3aa: CASSYTGTEQFF
len: 15; abundance: -; d_gene: -; v_gene: TRBV7-2; j_gene: TRBJ1-2; CDR3nt: TGTGCCAGCAGCTTCTACAGGGATGCTAACTATGGCTACACCTTC; CDR3aa: CASSFYRDANYGYTF
len: 15; abundance: -; d_gene: -; v_gene: TRBV5-1; j_gene: TRBJ1-6; CDR3nt: TGCGCCAGCAGCTTGGCGGTCATGGATAATTCACCCCTCCACTTT; CDR3aa: CASSLAVMDNSPLHF
len: 15; abundance: -; d_gene: TRBD1; v_gene: TRBV18; j_gene: TRBJ1-4; CDR3nt: TGTGCCAGCTCACTCACCGGGACAGGGAGTGAAAAACTGTTTTTT; CDR3aa: CASSLTGTGSEKLFF
len: 14; abundance: -; d_gene: -; v_gene: TRBV28; j_gene: TRBJ2-7; CDR3nt: TGTGCCAGCAGGGAACAACAGGAGATCCACGAGCAGTACTTC; CDR3aa: CASREQQEIHEQYF
len: 18; abundance: -; d_gene: -; v_gene: TRBV28; j_gene: TRBJ1-3; CDR3nt: TGTGCCAGCAGCGCCCCAGGGTTCGATTATACTGGTGGAAACACCATATATTTT; CDR3aa: CASSAPGFDYTGGNTIYF
len: 16; abundance: -; d_gene: -; v_gene: TRBV4-3; j_gene: TRBJ2-2; CDR3nt: TGCGCCAGCAGCCAAGAACCCGTCGGGGGCACCGGGGAGCTGTTTTTT; CDR3aa: CASSQEPVGGTGELFF
len: 16; abundance: -; d_gene: -; v_gene: TRBV27; j_gene: TRBJ1-5; CDR3nt: TGTGCCAGCAGCCGACGTCCGGGTAGCCCCAATCAGCCCCAGCATTTT; CDR3aa: CASSRRPGSPNQPQHF
len: 15; abundance: -; d_gene: TRBD1; v_gene: TRBV7-9; j_gene: TRBJ2-7; CDR3nt: TGTGCCAGCAGCCCGGGACAGGGGGCTTCCTACGAGCAGTACTTC; CDR3aa: CASSPGQGASYEQYF
len: 15; abundance: -; d_gene: -; v_gene: TRBV28; j_gene: TRBJ1-4; CDR3nt: TGTGCCAGCAGTAGCTTTCCTGCGGGCGGTGAAAAACTGTTTTTT; CDR3aa: CASSSFPAGGEKLFF
len: 16; abundance: once; d_gene: -; v_gene: TRBV5-1; j_gene: TRBJ1-2; CDR3nt: TGCGCCAGCAGCTTGGATCCCCTCCAAGGGGGCTATGGCTACACCTTC; CDR3aa: CASSLDPLQGGYGYTF
len: 19; abundance: once; d_gene: TRBD1; v_gene: TRBV7-9; j_gene: TRBJ1-3; CDR3nt: TGTGCCAGCCTTGAGCCGACCGGGACAGGGGGCTCGGCTGGAAACACCATATATTTT; CDR3aa: CASLEPTGTGGSAGNTIYF
len: 14; abundance: -; d_gene: TRBD1; v_gene: TRBV7-9; j_gene: TRBJ1-5; CDR3nt: TGTGCCAGCAGCTTAGACAGGGGGAATCAGCCCCAGCATTTT; CDR3aa: CASSLDRGNQPQHF
len: 17; abundance: -; d_gene: TRBD2; v_gene: TRBV10-3; j_gene: TRBJ2-1; CDR3nt: TGTGCCATCCACCCCACTAGCGGGAGGAGGGGCTACAATGAGCAGTTCTTC; CDR3aa: CAIHPTSGRRGYNEQFF
len: 17; abundance: -; d_gene: -; v_gene: TRBV5-1; j_gene: TRBJ2-1; CDR3nt: TGCGCCAGCAGCTTGGTGGCGGGGACAGATCGGTACAATGAGCAGTTCTTC; CDR3aa: CASSLVAGTDRYNEQFF
len: 15; abundance: once; d_gene: -; v_gene: TRBV19; j_gene: TRBJ1-1; CDR3nt: TGTGCCAGTAGTCCCCCGTGGGCAGGCAAGCCTGAAGCTTTCTTT; CDR3aa: CASSPPWAGKPEAFF
len: 16; abundance: -; d_gene: -; v_gene: TRBV4-2; j_gene: TRBJ1-2; CDR3nt: TGTGCCAGCACTCAATCTGCCGGGGTCATAAACTATGGCTACACCTTC; CDR3aa: CASTQSAGVINYGYTF
len: 14; abundance: once; d_gene: -; v_gene: TRBV7-9; j_gene: TRBJ1-2; CDR3nt: TGTGCCAGCAGCTTAGGTTGGGCAGCCCTCGGCTACACCTTC; CDR3aa: CASSLGWAALGYTF
len: 14; abundance: -; d_gene: -; v_gene: TRBV2; j_gene: TRBJ2-1; CDR3nt: TGTGCCAGCAGTCAGGAATACGCCTACAATGAGCAGTTCTTC; CDR3aa: CASSQEYAYNEQFF
len: 15; abundance: -; d_gene: -; v_gene: TRBV27; j_gene: TRBJ1-4; CDR3nt: TGTGCCAGCAACCCGGGAGGAGGAGGAAATGAAAAACTGTTTTTT; CDR3aa: CASNPGGGGNEKLFF
len: 13; abundance: -; d_gene: -; v_gene: TRBV12-3/TRBV12-4; j_gene: TRBJ1-1; CDR3nt: TGTGCCAGCAGTTTAGGGCCCAACACTGAAGCTTTCTTT; CDR3aa: CASSLGPNTEAFF
len: 14; abundance: -; d_gene: -; v_gene: TRBV27; j_gene: TRBJ2-3; CDR3nt: TGTGCCAGCAGCCTGCGACCTGGCGGAGATACGCAGTATTTT; CDR3aa: CASSLRPGGDTQYF
len: 14; abundance: -; d_gene: TRBD1; v_gene: TRBV30; j_gene: TRBJ1-2; CDR3nt: TGTGCCTGGAGTCGGGACAGGGGAAACTATGGCTACACCTTC; CDR3aa: CAWSRDRGNYGYTF
len: 13; abundance: -; d_gene: TRBD1; v_gene: TRBV7-2; j_gene: TRBJ1-2; CDR3nt: TGTGCCAGCAGCTTATCGACAGGGGTGGGCTACACCTTC; CDR3aa: CASSLSTGVGYTF
len: 15; abundance: -; d_gene: -; v_gene: TRBV4-2; j_gene: TRBJ1-2; CDR3nt: TGTGCCAGCAGCCATACAGGGCCTACTAACTATGGCTACACCTTC; CDR3aa: CASSHTGPTNYGYTF
len: 16; abundance: -; d_gene: TRBD1; v_gene: TRBV19; j_gene: TRBJ2-2; CDR3nt: TGTGCCAGTAGTCCCCGGACAGGGGGCTATACCGGGGAGCTGTTTTTT; CDR3aa: CASSPRTGGYTGELFF
len: 11; abundance: -; d_gene: -; v_gene: TRBV30; j_gene: TRBJ1-1; CDR3nt: TGTGCCTGGAGGGGCCAGTTCGAAGCTTTCTTT; CDR3aa: CAWRGQFEAFF
len: 13; abundance: -; d_gene: -; v_gene: TRBV27; j_gene: TRBJ1-4; CDR3nt: TGTGCCAGCAGTTTCTCTAGGTCTGAAAAACTGTTTTTT; CDR3aa: CASSFSRSEKLFF